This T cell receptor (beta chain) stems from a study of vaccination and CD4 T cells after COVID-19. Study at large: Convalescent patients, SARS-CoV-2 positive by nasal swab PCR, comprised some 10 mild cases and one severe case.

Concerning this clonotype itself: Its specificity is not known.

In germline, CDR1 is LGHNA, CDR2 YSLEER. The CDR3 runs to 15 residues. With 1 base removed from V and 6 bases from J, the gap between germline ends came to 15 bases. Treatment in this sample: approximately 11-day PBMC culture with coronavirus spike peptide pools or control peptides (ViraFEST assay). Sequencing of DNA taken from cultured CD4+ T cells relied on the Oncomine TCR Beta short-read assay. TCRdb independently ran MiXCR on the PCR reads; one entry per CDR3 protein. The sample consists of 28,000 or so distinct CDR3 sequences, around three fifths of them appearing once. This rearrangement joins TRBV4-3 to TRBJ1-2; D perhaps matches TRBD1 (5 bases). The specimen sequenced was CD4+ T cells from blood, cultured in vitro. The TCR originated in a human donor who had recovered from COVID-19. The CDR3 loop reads CASSQVAGQGDGYTF. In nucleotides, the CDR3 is TGCGCCAGCAGCCAAGTCGCCGGGCAGGGCGATGGCTACACCTTC.